Listed here are 14 T cell receptor beta chains from one sample, sequenced in a study of cytomegalovirus exposure and HLA in healthy donors. Vbeta (60) and Jbeta (13) primers were used in the PCR. Using immunoSEQ multiplex PCR, the repertoire was profiled, and TCRdb retains in-frame clones only, with some absent. The sample's table shows about 200,000 clones. The sequenced sample consisted of PBMCs. The receptors here all came from a boy between 10 and 17 years old in good health and CMV-seronegative.

V is TRBV21-1 and J is TRBJ2-1; the DNA was not compared with TRBD2, the D call given in the table. TRBV21-1 counts as a pseudogene. This CDR3 has 16 residues. The CDR3 coding sequence is TGTGCCAGCAGCAAAAAAGGCGGGGGGCGCCCCCATGAGCAGTTCTTC. Translated: CASSKKGGGRPHEQFF.

The rearrangement uses TRBV27 and TRBJ2-3; 8 positions match TRBD1. There are 14 residues in the CDR3. The V and J ends lost 4 bases and 1 base, in that order; junction bases with no gene match: 1. Germline CDR1 MNHEY, CDR2 SMNVEV (reference sequence). CDR3 amino acids: CASSWGQGTDTQYF. In nucleotides, the CDR3 is TGTGCCAGCAGTTGGGGACAGGGCACAGATACGCAGTATTTT.

The rearrangement joins TRBV11-1 to TRBJ1-3; possible D gene TRBD1, 5 bases. Between the trimmed V and J ends, which lost 5 bases and 1 base, there was a span of 9 bases. The CDR3 contains 14 residues. Germline assignment: CDR1 SGHAT and CDR2 FQDESV (reference sequence). The CDR3 nucleotides are TGTGCCAGCAGCAAAAGGGGTTCTGGAAACACCATATATTTT. Protein: CASSKRGSGNTIYF.

This chain connects TRBV7-3 to TRBJ1-3, with a weak D call TRBD1 (6 bases). Germline lookup yields CDR1 SGHTA and CDR2 FQGTGA. This CDR3 region has 15 residues. Trimming took off 2 bases at V and 5 bases at J, with 13 bases between the two ends. CDR3 DNA sequence: TGTGCCAGCAGCTTATCCGCAGGGGTGAGAAACACCATATATTTT. It translates to CASSLSAGVRNTIYF.

The V gene is TRBV7-2, the J gene TRBJ2-1; 12 nucleotides line up with TRBD2. With V trimmed by 0 bases and J by 6 bases, 3 bases remained unmatched. CDR3 length: 16 amino acids. In germline, CDR1 is SGHTA, CDR2 FQGNSA. The DNA of the CDR3 is TGTGCCAGCAGCTTAGCCCTAGCGGGGGGGATCAATGAGCAGTTCTTC. It translates to CASSLALAGGINEQFF.

This chain joins TRBV5-4 and TRBJ2-5; 12 bases line up with TRBD1. The germline V gene has CDR1 SGHNT and CDR2 YYREEE (reference sequence). V lost 4 bases, J lost 6 bases, and 7 bases stayed unmatched. This CDR3 region has 15 residues. The CDR3 coding sequence is TGTGCCAGCAGCCAAGGGACAGGGGGCGTGAAGACCCAGTACTTC. This encodes CASSQGTGGVKTQYF.

The chain uses TRBV2 and TRBJ2-2, with a weak D call TRBD2 (5 bases). The germline V and J ends were trimmed by 6 bases and 3 bases, with 17 bases remaining between them. Per the germline V gene, CDR1 is SNHLY and CDR2 is FYNNEI. The length of the CDR3 is 16 residues. The CDR3 sequence: CASSVDYTSYTGELFF. The CDR3 region has the DNA TGTGCCAGCAGCGTAGACTATACCTCTTACACCGGGGAGCTGTTTTTT.

This rearrangement joins TRBV7-9 to TRBJ2-5, with a weak D call TRBD2 (6 bases). Germline V gives CDR1 SEHNR, CDR2 FQNEAQ (reference sequence). The CDR3 is made up of 14 amino acids. V lost 5 bases and J 5 bases, leaving 15 bases between the germline ends. The CDR3 DNA is TGTGCCAGCAGCCCGCGGAGGGGCGAGGAGACCCAGTACTTC. Translation gives CASSPRRGEETQYF.

V is TRBV6-4 and J is TRBJ2-2, with 10 bases lining up with TRBD2. CDR1 MRHNA and CDR2 SNTAGT come from the germline V gene. The CDR3 loop spans 14 amino acids. J gave up 7 bases and V 5 bases, and 4 bases lay outside the gene matches. CDR3 protein: CASSSSGGVGELFF. DNA of the CDR3: TGTGCCAGCAGTTCCAGCGGGGGGGTCGGGGAGCTGTTTTTT.

The gene calls are TRBV15 and TRBJ2-3, with 11 nucleotides matching TRBD2. Germline values: CDR1 LNHNV, CDR2 YYDKDF (reference sequence). CDR3 length: 16 amino acids. Trimming at V came to 1 base and at J to 5 bases, leaving 5 bases not matched to a gene. This CDR3 reads CATSRVAGGPEDTQYF. In DNA, the CDR3 is TGTGCCACCAGCAGAGTAGCGGGGGGGCCTGAAGATACGCAGTATTTT.

This chain joins TRBV6-5 and TRBJ2-3, with a weak D call TRBD2 (6 bases). CDR3 length: 15 residues. Germline V gives CDR1 MNHEY, CDR2 SVGAGI. The V end lost 7 bases, the J end lost 4 bases, and 18 bases lay between the germline ends. CDR3 sequence reads: CASTPMTPGADTQYF. CDR3 nucleotide sequence: TGTGCCAGCACCCCCATGACGCCGGGGGCAGATACGCAGTATTTT.

Of note for this clone: This sample also contains other DNA sequences that code for the same CDR3. The chain has TRBV6-6 and TRBJ1-1; D perhaps matches TRBD1 (5 bases). In germline, CDR1 is MNHNY, CDR2 SVGAGI (reference sequence). The CDR3 contains 11 residues. V was clipped by 5 bases and J by 14 bases, with 15 bases between them. CDR3 coding DNA: TGTGCCAGCAGTGGGCAGGGCCTGGCCTTCTTT. Protein product: CASSGQGLAFF.

The chain couples TRBV11-3 to TRBJ2-3; TRBD1 matches 9 bases. The CDR3 contains 14 residues. Germline V gives CDR1 SGHNT, CDR2 YENEEA. The V gene end was trimmed by 6 bases and the J gene end by 3 bases; junction bases not matched to a gene: 4. CDR3 region: CASRRDRATDTQYF. The CDR3 DNA reads as TGTGCCAGCAGGAGGGACAGGGCGACAGATACGCAGTATTTT.

The CDR3 reads CASSLTAAGNEQFF. As DNA, the CDR3 is TGTGCCAGCAGCTTAACGGCCGCAGGGAATGAGCAGTTCTTC. The chain carries TRBV7-6 and TRBJ2-1, with D possibly TRBD1 on 5 matching bases. The CDR3 loop spans 14 amino acids. Per germline, CDR1 SGHVS and CDR2 FNYEAQ. Trimming removed 2 bases from V and 7 bases from J, with 12 bases in between.